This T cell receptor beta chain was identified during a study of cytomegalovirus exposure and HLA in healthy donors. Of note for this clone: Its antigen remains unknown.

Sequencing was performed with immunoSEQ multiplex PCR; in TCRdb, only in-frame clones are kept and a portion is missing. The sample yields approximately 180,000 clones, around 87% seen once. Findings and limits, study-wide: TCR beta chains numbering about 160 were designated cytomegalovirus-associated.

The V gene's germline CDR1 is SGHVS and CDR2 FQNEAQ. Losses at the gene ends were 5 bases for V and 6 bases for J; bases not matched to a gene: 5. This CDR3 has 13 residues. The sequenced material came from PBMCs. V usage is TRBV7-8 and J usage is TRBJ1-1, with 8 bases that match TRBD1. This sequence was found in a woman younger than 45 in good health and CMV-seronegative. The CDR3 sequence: CASSTQGAAEAFF. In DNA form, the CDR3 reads TGTGCCAGCAGCACCCAGGGGGCCGCTGAAGCTTTCTTT. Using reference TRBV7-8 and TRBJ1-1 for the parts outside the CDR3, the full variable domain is GAGVSQSPRYKVAKRGQDVALRCDPISGHVSLFWYQQALGQGPEFLTYFQNEAQLDKSGLPSDRFFAERPEGSVSTLKIQRTQQEDSAVYLCASSTQGAAEAFFGQGTRLTVV.